The clone carrying this T cell receptor beta chain was recorded only once. This sample stems from a study of T cell changes during pregnancy in multiple sclerosis. The V gene lost 1 base and the J gene lost 6 bases, with 9 bases spanning the gap. This CDR3 is 13 amino acids long. Germline CDR1 KGHSH, CDR2 LQKENI. TCRdb's copy holds only in-frame clones and misses some; the assay was immunoSEQ multiplex PCR. There are approximately 41,000 clones in the sample; around 90% occur only once, and roughly 1.4% lies in the top ten. Sequencing was done on a sample of PBMCs (not recorded whether the cells were cultured). The sequence was collected from a female donor with multiple sclerosis, enrolled in a pregnancy study. This chain links TRBV18 with TRBJ1-1; possible D gene TRBD1, 5 bases. The chain's CDR3 is CASSPRQTAEAFF. CDR3 coding DNA: TGTGCCAGCTCACCACGACAGACGGCTGAAGCTTTCTTT.